This T cell receptor (beta chain) was recovered during a study of T cells in localized non-small cell lung cancer. This clone was seen just once. As yet, its antigen is unknown. Study outcomes and limitations: The study sequenced only one region of the tumor. As a result, intratumor heterogeneity could not be excluded and remains possible. Adjacent lung had a median approximately 57 of the 100 largest tumor clones. Higher adjacent-lung clonality was associated with shorter survival. Compared with tumor, uninvolved adjacent lung displayed greater T cell clonality, ranking highest overall.

The protocol was immunoSEQ multiplex PCR, while the TCRdb copy is restricted to in-frame clones and leaves out a portion. The sample lists approximately 41,000 clones; more than 70% were seen once. The material sequenced was peripheral blood, taken before any cancer treatment. The receptor was derived from a female donor older than 55 with stage I squamous cell lung carcinoma.

The CDR3 sequence: CASSNGMYSYEQYF. Written as DNA, the CDR3 is TGTGCCAGCAGCAACGGGATGTACTCCTACGAGCAGTACTTC. The chain is built from TRBV6-5 and TRBJ2-7, with D tentatively TRBD2 (5 bases). The V gene lost 6 bases and the J gene lost 0 bases, with 12 bases spanning the gap. Germline assignment: CDR1 MNHEY and CDR2 SVGAGI. The CDR3 sequence is 14 residues long.